The TCR beta chain described here comes from a study of blood T cell repertoires in COVID-19. Study-level background: Sites across the United States, Italy and Spain contributed samples from acute and convalescent COVID-19. Sample material is recorded as cDNA or gDNA derived from T cells, B-cell-depleted T cells, or PBMCs.

As processed by the authors: Nucleated cell number was recorded as an estimate derived from reference gene primer amplification. Using immunoSEQ multiplex PCR, the repertoire was profiled, and TCRdb retains in-frame clones only, with some absent. Clone size and V and J calls were adopted from that table, with D and trimming inferred from the DNA. The sample holds fewer than 60,000 clones; about 84% are singletons and the top ten take approximately 14%. CDR1 and CDR2 from the germline V gene are SNHLY and FYNNEI. V lost 2 bases, J lost 8 bases, and 9 bases lay in between. The CDR3 spans 12 residues. The clonotype originates from a human donor in a cohort sampled during active COVID-19. This chain uses TRBV2 with TRBJ1-2; D not resolved. The sample comprised peripheral blood. CDR3 nucleotide sequence: TGTGCCAGCAGTGAAACTAGGGTCGGCTACACCTTC. The encoded protein is CASSETRVGYTF.